The clone carrying this T cell receptor beta chain was counted a few times. Its antigen remains unidentified. It may be a read error: a sequence one base away is much more abundant. The source of the sample is a study of identical twins. The study's findings and limits: Abundant beta clonotypes from cord blood bore fewer insertions; memory repertoires lacked this pattern. Models predicted too little out-of-frame TCR alpha sharing in monozygotic twins. Alpha sequences that were out-of-frame and twin-shared showed an excess of low generation probability.

This CDR3 spans 16 amino acids. Germline V gives CDR1 MDHEN, CDR2 SYDVKM. Trimming cost V 5 bases and J 0 bases, with 13 bases left between them. Through template switching, a universal primer site was introduced, and the cDNA contained unique molecular identifiers. TCRdb ran MiXCR on the 5' RACE reads and lists one entry per CDR3 protein. The sample shows roughly 1.6 million distinct CDR3 sequences, roughly 35% of them seen only once. The V call is TRBV28, the J call TRBJ1-4; a weak D match, TRBD1 (6 bases). Sequenced sample: cord blood. The sequence derives from a newborn girl in good health. CDR3 bases: TGTGCCAGCAGTCCCGGGGCAGGGGCAACTAATGAAAAACTGTTTTTT. Protein product: CASSPGAGATNEKLFF. Full variable domain (remainder filled in from reference TRBV28 and TRBJ1-4): DVKVTQSSRYLVKRTGEKVFLECVQDMDHENMFWYRQDPGLGLRLIYFSYDVKMKEKGDIPEGYSVSREKKERFSLILESASTNQTSMYLCASSPGAGATNEKLFFGSGTQLSVL.